The 2 T cell receptor beta chains below come from one sample, sequenced in a study of beta chain features in type 1 diabetes. Expressed TCRB transcripts got sequenced, as all isolated RNA was reverse transcribed. The repertoire was sequenced with immunoSEQ multiplex PCR; TCRdb's copy has only in-frame clones and lacks some. The sample shows 850,000 to 900,000 clones, roughly 16% of them seen only once. The specimen sequenced was naive CD4+ T cells from blood. The origin of the receptors is a woman under 30 in good health.

This clone was seen a few times. The V and J genes are TRBV11-2 and TRBJ2-3, with 8 bases that match TRBD2. The CDR3 contains 15 residues. Trimming took 4 bases from V and 0 from J; bases not matched to a gene: 3. Germline V gene lookup returns CDR1 SGHAT and CDR2 FQNNGV. This chain's CDR3 is CASSSRLASTDTQYF. The CDR3 DNA reads as TGTGCCAGCAGCTCCAGACTAGCGAGCACAGATACGCAGTATTTT.

In this sample, this clone turned up a few times. This chain uses TRBV9 with TRBJ2-2; 7 bases are shared with TRBD2. Trimming at V came to 7 bases and at J to 2 bases, leaving 11 bases not matched to a gene. This CDR3 has 16 amino acids. Looked up from germline, CDR1 is SGDLS and CDR2 is YYNGEE. The CDR3 spells CASSPLLAENTGELFF. CDR3 sequence (DNA): TGTGCCAGCTCCCCCCTTCTAGCGGAAAACACCGGGGAGCTGTTTTTT. Complete variable domain (other parts from reference TRBV9 and TRBJ2-2): DSGVTQTPKHLITATGQRVTLRCSPRSGDLSVYWYQQSLDQGLQFLIQYYNGEERAKGNILERFSAQQFPDLHSELNLSSLELGDSALYFCASSPLLAENTGELFFGEGSRLTVL.